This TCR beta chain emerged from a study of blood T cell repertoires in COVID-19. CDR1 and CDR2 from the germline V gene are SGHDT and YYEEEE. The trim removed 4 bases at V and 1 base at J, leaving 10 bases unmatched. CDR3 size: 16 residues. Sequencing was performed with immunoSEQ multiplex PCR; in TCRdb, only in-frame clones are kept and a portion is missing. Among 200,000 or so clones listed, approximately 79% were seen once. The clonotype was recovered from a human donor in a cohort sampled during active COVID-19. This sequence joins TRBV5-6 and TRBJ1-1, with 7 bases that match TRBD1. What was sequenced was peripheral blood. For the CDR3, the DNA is TGTGCCAGCAGCCGGGGACAGTTAAGGTGGAACACTGAAGCTTTCTTT. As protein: CASSRGQLRWNTEAFF.